The 29 T cell receptor beta chains presented below share a single source sample, sequenced in a study of control samples from healthy donors and cancer patients. Sequencing used immunoSEQ multiplex PCR; TCRdb keeps in-frame clones, though not all of them. The sample contains under 300,000 clones, roughly 87% of which appear only once. Source material: PBMCs. The source of these receptors is a woman in her fifties or sixties with lung cancer.

The J gene is TRBJ2-1, the V gene TRBV4-1, with 8 bases fitting TRBD2. V gave up 1 base and J gave up 1 base; unmatched junction bases: 12. Per the germline V gene, CDR1 is MGHRA and CDR2 is YSYEKL. CDR3 length equals 19 residues. In DNA, the CDR3 is TGCGCCAGCAGCCAAGTTGGGGGAAGCGGGGGCCTTTCCTACAATGAGCAGTTCTTC. This codes for CASSQVGGSGGLSYNEQFF.

The chain has TRBV7-2 and TRBJ2-7; a weak D match, TRBD2 (5 bases). Germline V gives CDR1 SGHTA, CDR2 FQGNSA. V lost 4 bases and J lost 3, with 13 bases in between. This CDR3 region has 14 residues. The CDR3 DNA sequence: TGTGCCAGCAGCTCCTACGAGGGCCTCTACGAGCAGTACTTC. This gives the protein CASSSYEGLYEQYF.

Only one count was recorded for this clone. This chain uses TRBV7-8 with TRBJ1-5; maybe TRBD1 (6 bases). V lost 3 bases, J lost 0 bases, and 15 bases lay in between. Germline V gene sequence: CDR1 SGHVS, CDR2 FQNEAQ. The CDR3 spans 17 residues. CDR3 sequence reads: CASSLAGGSYSNQPQHF. The CDR3 region has the DNA TGTGCCAGCAGCTTGGCCGGGGGCAGTTATAGCAATCAGCCCCAGCATTTT.

CDR3 DNA: TGTGCCAGCAGCCACCCATCTAGGGCAGATACGCAGTATTTT. Protein sequence: CASSHPSRADTQYF. This chain uses TRBV6-5 with TRBJ2-3; D gene uncertain. The CDR3 totals 14 residues. CDR1 is MNHEY, CDR2 SVGAGI, per germline. Trimming removed 6 bases at V and 4 bases at J, with 14 bases between.

The V call is TRBV7-9, the J call TRBJ1-5; D is unclear. Trimming removed 1 base from V and 6 bases from J, with 7 bases in between. This CDR3 region has 13 residues. CDR1 and CDR2 (germline): SEHNR, FQNEAQ (reference sequence). CDR3 loop: CASSLGEGQPQHF. CDR3 sequence (DNA): TGTGCCAGCAGCTTAGGGGAGGGTCAGCCCCAGCATTTT. The whole variable domain, remainder taken from reference TRBV7-9 and TRBJ1-5, is DTGVSQNPRHKITKRGQNVTFRCDPISEHNRLYWYRQTLGQGPEFLTYFQNEAQLEKSRLLSDRFSAERPKGSFSTLEIQRTEQGDSAMYLCASSLGEGQPQHFGDGTRLSIL.

The chain has TRBV2 and TRBJ1-6; 10 nucleotides line up with TRBD1. The CDR3 is made up of 15 amino acids. The germline CDR1 and CDR2 sequences are SNHLY and FYNNEI. With 4 bases clipped from V and 7 bases from J, the junction kept 4 bases outside the gene matches. CDR3 sequence: CASSGGTGANSPLHF. The CDR3 DNA sequence: TGTGCCAGCAGTGGGGGGACAGGGGCGAATTCACCCCTCCACTTT.

The chain employs TRBV3-1 (or the pseudogene TRBV3-2) and TRBJ2-7; D gene ambiguous. CDR3 length: 14 residues. Trimming left V 1 base short and J 7 bases short, with 14 bases between. Per the germline V gene, CDR1 is LGHDT and CDR2 is YNNKEL (reference sequence). The CDR3 here is CASSQGLGRREQYF. The CDR3, as DNA: TGTGCCAGCAGCCAAGGCTTAGGTCGCCGAGAGCAGTACTTC.

The sample holds a few counts of this clone. The rearrangement uses TRBV5-1 and TRBJ1-2; possibly TRBD1 for D (5 bases). There are 15 residues in the CDR3. Germline-derived CDR1 and CDR2 are SGHRS and YFSETQ. The V gene lost 3 bases and the J gene lost 4 bases, with 16 bases spanning the gap. In DNA form, the CDR3 reads TGCGCCAGCAGCTCCGGGACTCAAGGAGGCTATGGCTACACCTTC. Protein product: CASSSGTQGGYGYTF.

This clone was picked up a small number of times. This chain joins TRBV5-1 and TRBJ1-5, with D uncertain. The V end lost 4 bases, the J end lost 6 bases, and 14 bases lay between the germline ends. This CDR3 region has 14 residues. Germline V gene sequence: CDR1 SGHRS, CDR2 YFSETQ. The CDR3 sequence: CASSPSVGTQPQHF. The DNA of the CDR3 is TGCGCCAGCAGCCCTTCAGTGGGCACTCAGCCCCAGCATTTT.

The rearrangement links TRBV24-1 to TRBJ2-4, with 11 bases fitting TRBD1. Germline CDR1 KGHDR, CDR2 SFDVKD. The V and J ends lost 4 bases and 0 bases, in that order; junction bases with no gene match: 4. This CDR3 spans 17 amino acids. CDR3 loop: CATSESGQGEAKNIQYF. The CDR3 DNA is TGTGCCACCAGTGAATCGGGACAGGGGGAAGCCAAAAACATTCAGTACTTC.

V usage is TRBV1 and J usage is TRBJ1-5; TRBD1 was called by the table and not checked on the DNA. TRBV1 is marked as a pseudogene. This CDR3 has 16 amino acids. The CDR3 DNA reads as TGCACCAGCAGCCAACTAACAGGGGCTAGCAATCAGCCCCAGCATTTT. This gives the protein CTSSQLTGASNQPQHF.

The chain joins TRBV28 to TRBJ1-3, with D uncertain. The CDR3 has 17 residues. The V gene lost 6 bases and the J gene lost 3 bases, with 21 bases spanning the gap. Germline V lookup: CDR1 MDHEN, CDR2 SYDVKM. The CDR3 sequence is CASSDQTSGPRGNTIYF. DNA for the CDR3: TGTGCCAGCAGCGATCAAACTTCAGGTCCGCGTGGAAACACCATATATTTT.

The chain links TRBV6-5 to TRBJ2-5, with D unresolved. V dropped 0 bases and J dropped 3 bases, with 11 bases sitting between them. CDR1 MNHEY and CDR2 SVGAGI come from the germline V gene. This CDR3 contains 15 residues. The CDR3 DNA is TGTGCCAGCAGTTACTCTCTGAATAGAGAAGAGACCCAGTACTTC. Protein: CASSYSLNREETQYF.

This clone showed up just a few times. CDR3 bases: TGTGCCAGTAGTTCGACGGTCTCTGGGGCCAACGTCCTGACTTTC. Translation: CASSSTVSGANVLTF. V gene TRBV19 combines with J gene TRBJ2-6; no firm D call. There are 15 residues in the CDR3. Trimming removed 5 bases at V and 0 bases at J, with 8 bases between. CDR1 and CDR2 from the germline V gene are LNHDA and SQIVND (reference sequence).

V gene TRBV6-5 combines with J gene TRBJ1-5; maybe TRBD1 (6 bases). There are 14 residues in the CDR3. Between the trimmed V and J ends, which lost 5 bases and 9 bases, there was a span of 17 bases. Germline CDR1 is MNHEY and CDR2 is SVGAGI. The CDR3 sequence is CASSPTGRERPQHF. CDR3 coding DNA: TGTGCCAGCAGTCCCACAGGGCGCGAGCGGCCCCAGCATTTT.

V usage is TRBV30 and J usage is TRBJ1-3, with a tentative D call TRBD1 (5 bases). The CDR3 spans 14 residues. Trimming left V 0 bases short and J 2 bases short, with 8 bases between. Germline V lookup: CDR1 GTSNPN, CDR2 SVGIG (reference sequence). As DNA, the CDR3 is TGTGCCTGGAGTGTGGCAGGGCCTGGAAACACCATATATTTT. Its protein product is CAWSVAGPGNTIYF. Drawing the rest from reference TRBV30 and TRBJ1-3, the complete variable domain is SQTIHQWPATLVQPVGSPLSLECTVEGTSNPNLYWYRQAAGRGLQLLFYSVGIGQISSEVPQNLSASRPQDRQFILSSKKLLLSDSGFYLCAWSVAGPGNTIYFGEGSWLTVV.

This sequence joins TRBV27 and TRBJ1-6, with D possibly matching TRBD1 (5 bases). The CDR3 consists of 15 residues. Germline V gene sequence: CDR1 MNHEY, CDR2 SMNVEV (reference sequence). Trimming pared 5 bases from V and 5 bases from J, leaving 13 bases between. CDR3 in DNA: TGTGCCAGCAGTACCAGGGTTCCCAATAATTCACCCCTCCACTTT. Protein sequence: CASSTRVPNNSPLHF.

The rearrangement links TRBV6-5 to TRBJ1-4; 8 nucleotides align to TRBD1. The CDR3 loop spans 14 amino acids. V shed 4 bases and J 7 bases; nucleotides not matched to a gene: 5. Germline V gene lookup returns CDR1 MNHEY and CDR2 SVGAGI. Here the CDR3 DNA reads TGTGCCAGCAGTTCTCAGGGGGCGCGTGAAAAACTGTTTTTT. This encodes CASSSQGAREKLFF.

The CDR3 loop reads CASKGLGSNEQFF. CDR3 nucleotide sequence: TGTGCCAGCAAAGGACTAGGCTCCAATGAGCAGTTCTTC. The chain couples TRBV2 to TRBJ2-1; 7 bases fit TRBD2. Germline loops: CDR1 SNHLY, CDR2 FYNNEI. V shed 7 bases, J shed 6 bases, and the junction held 6 bases outside the gene matches. The CDR3 runs to 13 residues.

This clone was observed a single time. V and J are TRBV6-2 or TRBV6-3 and TRBJ1-1, with unresolved D. CDR1 MNHEY and CDR2 SVGEGT come from the germline V gene. The CDR3 spans 14 residues. Trimming removed 6 bases from V and 4 bases from J, with 15 bases in between. The CDR3 sequence is CASSRVLRSTEAFF. The CDR3 coding sequence is TGTGCCAGCAGCCGGGTCTTAAGGAGCACTGAAGCTTTCTTT.

This chain uses TRBV28 with TRBJ2-6, with D unresolved. The germline gives CDR1 MDHEN, CDR2 SYDVKM. The germline V and J ends were trimmed by 2 bases and 0 bases, with 5 bases remaining between them. This CDR3 has 15 residues. Written as DNA, the CDR3 is TGTGCCAGCAGTTTAGGGCTCTCTGGGGCCAACGTCCTGACTTTC. Translated: CASSLGLSGANVLTF.

The chain is built from TRBV9 and TRBJ2-7; D may be TRBD1 or TRBD2 (5 bases each). The V gene's germline CDR1 is SGDLS and CDR2 YYNGEE. V was clipped by 0 bases and J by 3 bases, with 19 bases between them. This CDR3 comprises 17 residues. DNA of the CDR3: TGTGCCAGCAGCGTAGGGATCGGGACGATTTCGAACTACGAGCAGTACTTC. The encoded protein is CASSVGIGTISNYEQYF.

This clone was seen a few times. The chain recombines TRBV10-3 with TRBJ2-7; D is undetermined. The germline CDR1 and CDR2 sequences are ENHRY and SYGVKD. The V end lost 3 bases, the J end lost 3 bases, and 24 bases lay between the germline ends. CDR3 length equals 18 residues. CDR3 bases: TGTGCCATCAGTGAACCTCCGGGTCTTCATTCTTCGTTCTACGAGCAGTACTTC. Translation: CAISEPPGLHSSFYEQYF.

The chain links TRBV4-2 to TRBJ2-2; D remains ambiguous. Trimming pared 3 bases from V and 6 bases from J, leaving 11 bases between. This CDR3 comprises 14 residues. Germline V gene sequence: CDR1 LGHNA, CDR2 YNFKEQ. CDR3 residues: CASSQTDGPGELFF. Here the CDR3 DNA reads TGTGCCAGCAGCCAGACGGACGGGCCCGGGGAGCTGTTTTTT.

Concerning this clone itself: Other DNA sequences within the sample encode an identical CDR3. The V call is TRBV6-1, the J call TRBJ1-5; D unresolved. Deletions cut 3 bases from V and 0 bases from J, with 9 bases between. The CDR3 is 15 amino acids. From germline, CDR1 is MNHNS and CDR2 SASEGT. CDR3 loop: CASSEGGYSNQPQHF. The CDR3 region has the DNA TGTGCCAGCAGTGAGGGCGGATATAGCAATCAGCCCCAGCATTTT.

The rearrangement links TRBV28 to TRBJ2-2; weak D call: TRBD1 (7 bases). Trimming pared 4 bases from V and 7 bases from J, leaving 16 bases between. Germline V lookup: CDR1 MDHEN, CDR2 SYDVKM. This CDR3 region has 15 residues. The DNA of the CDR3 is TGTGCCAGCAGTTCTTGGAGGGGGCGAAGCGGGGAGCTGTTTTTT. Translated, it gives CASSSWRGRSGELFF.

J is TRBJ2-1 and V is TRBV5-1; 14 nucleotides line up with TRBD2. V was pared by 0 bases and J by 0 bases, with 8 bases of the junction left unmatched. Germline CDR1 is SGHRS and CDR2 is YFSETQ. The CDR3 is 20 amino acids. The CDR3 sequence: CASSLVPTSGRAPSYNEQFF. CDR3 coding DNA: TGCGCCAGCAGCTTGGTCCCGACTAGCGGGAGGGCCCCCTCCTACAATGAGCAGTTCTTC.

This chain connects TRBV6-6 to TRBJ1-1; D uncertain. With 3 bases removed from V and 7 bases from J, the gap between germline ends came to 6 bases. Germline V gene data show CDR1 as MNHNY and CDR2 as SVGAGI (reference sequence). The length of the CDR3 is 11 residues. In DNA form, the CDR3 reads TGTGCCAGCAGTTATGAAGGTGAAGCTTTCTTT. Protein sequence: CASSYEGEAFF.

The rearrangement uses TRBV5-1 and TRBJ2-5; 7 nucleotides align to TRBD2. V was clipped by 1 base and J by 3 bases; unmatched bases: 6. Germline loops: CDR1 SGHRS, CDR2 YFSETQ. The CDR3 totals 15 residues. This CDR3 is CASSLRGGGEETQYF. The DNA for the CDR3 is TGCGCCAGCAGCTTGCGGGGCGGGGGAGAAGAGACCCAGTACTTC.